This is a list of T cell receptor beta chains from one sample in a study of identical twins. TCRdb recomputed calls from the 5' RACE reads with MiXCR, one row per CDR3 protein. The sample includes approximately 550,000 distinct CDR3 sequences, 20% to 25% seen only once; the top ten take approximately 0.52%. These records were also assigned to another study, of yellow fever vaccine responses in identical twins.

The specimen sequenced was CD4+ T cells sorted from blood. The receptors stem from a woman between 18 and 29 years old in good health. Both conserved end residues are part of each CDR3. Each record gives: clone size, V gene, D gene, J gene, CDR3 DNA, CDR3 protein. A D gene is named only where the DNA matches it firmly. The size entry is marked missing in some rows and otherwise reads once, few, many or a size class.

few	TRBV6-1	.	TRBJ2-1	TGTGCCAGCAGAAAAAAAGGTGGAACGTCGTGGAATGAGCAGTTCTTC	CASRKKGGTSWNEQFF
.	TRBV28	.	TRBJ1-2	TGTGCCAGCACCTCCAGCAGGGCGGAGGACTATGGCTACACCTTC	CASTSSRAEDYGYTF
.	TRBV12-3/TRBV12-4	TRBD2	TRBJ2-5	TGTGCCAGCAGTTTTAGCGGGACCGCGGAGACCCAGTACTTC	CASSFSGTAETQYF
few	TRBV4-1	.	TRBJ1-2	TGCGCCAGCAGCCAAGATCTCGGTCCGTATGGCTACACCTTC	CASSQDLGPYGYTF
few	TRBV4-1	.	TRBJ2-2	TGCGCCAGCCAAGACCAGGGTCTGGGGCTGTTTTTT	CASQDQGLGLFF
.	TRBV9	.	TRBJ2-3	TGTGCCAGCAGCGTAGGTCGAGCGGGTGGCACAGATACGCAGTATTTT	CASSVGRAGGTDTQYF
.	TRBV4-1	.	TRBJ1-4	TGCGCCAGCAGCCAATTAATAGTTAATGAAAAACTGTTTTTT	CASSQLIVNEKLFF
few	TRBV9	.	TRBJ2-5	TGTGCCAGCAGCGTAGCCCCTGAAGAGACCCAGTACTTC	CASSVAPEETQYF
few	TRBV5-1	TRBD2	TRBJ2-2	TGCGCCAGCAGTTCAGGACTAGCGGGAAACGGGGAGCTGTTTTTT	CASSSGLAGNGELFF
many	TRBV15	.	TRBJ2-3	TGTGCCACCAGCCAACGGACCGGCCTCGGTACGCAGTATTTT	CATSQRTGLGTQYF
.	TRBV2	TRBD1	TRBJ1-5	TGTGCCAGCAGCCCCCAGGGGGTTAATCCGCCCCAGCATTTT	CASSPQGVNPPQHF
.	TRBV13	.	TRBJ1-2	TGTGCCAGCAGCTTAAAGATGGGGGATGTAGGCTACACCTTC	CASSLKMGDVGYTF